This T cell receptor beta chain came from a study of blood T cell repertoires in COVID-19. Germline assignment: CDR1 LNHDA and CDR2 SQIVND (reference sequence). V shed 3 bases, J shed 8 bases, and the junction held 6 bases outside the gene matches. The length of the CDR3 is 14 residues. Profiled with immunoSEQ multiplex PCR; TCRdb holds only in-frame clones, not every one. Among roughly 62,000 clones listed, roughly 84% were seen once. The chain joins TRBV19 to TRBJ1-2; 10 bases agree with TRBD1. Sequencing was performed on peripheral blood. The TCR was taken from a man younger than 45 with COVID-19, enrolled during active disease. CDR3 residues: CASSIGTGARGYTF. The CDR3 DNA sequence: TGTGCCAGTAGTATCGGGACAGGGGCTAGAGGCTACACCTTC. The full variable domain, rest sourced from reference TRBV19 and TRBJ1-2, is DGGITQSPKYLFRKEGQNVTLSCEQNLNHDAMYWYRQDPGQGLRLIYYSQIVNDFQKGDIAEGYSVSREKKESFPLTVTSAQKNPTAFYLCASSIGTGARGYTFGSGTRLTVV.